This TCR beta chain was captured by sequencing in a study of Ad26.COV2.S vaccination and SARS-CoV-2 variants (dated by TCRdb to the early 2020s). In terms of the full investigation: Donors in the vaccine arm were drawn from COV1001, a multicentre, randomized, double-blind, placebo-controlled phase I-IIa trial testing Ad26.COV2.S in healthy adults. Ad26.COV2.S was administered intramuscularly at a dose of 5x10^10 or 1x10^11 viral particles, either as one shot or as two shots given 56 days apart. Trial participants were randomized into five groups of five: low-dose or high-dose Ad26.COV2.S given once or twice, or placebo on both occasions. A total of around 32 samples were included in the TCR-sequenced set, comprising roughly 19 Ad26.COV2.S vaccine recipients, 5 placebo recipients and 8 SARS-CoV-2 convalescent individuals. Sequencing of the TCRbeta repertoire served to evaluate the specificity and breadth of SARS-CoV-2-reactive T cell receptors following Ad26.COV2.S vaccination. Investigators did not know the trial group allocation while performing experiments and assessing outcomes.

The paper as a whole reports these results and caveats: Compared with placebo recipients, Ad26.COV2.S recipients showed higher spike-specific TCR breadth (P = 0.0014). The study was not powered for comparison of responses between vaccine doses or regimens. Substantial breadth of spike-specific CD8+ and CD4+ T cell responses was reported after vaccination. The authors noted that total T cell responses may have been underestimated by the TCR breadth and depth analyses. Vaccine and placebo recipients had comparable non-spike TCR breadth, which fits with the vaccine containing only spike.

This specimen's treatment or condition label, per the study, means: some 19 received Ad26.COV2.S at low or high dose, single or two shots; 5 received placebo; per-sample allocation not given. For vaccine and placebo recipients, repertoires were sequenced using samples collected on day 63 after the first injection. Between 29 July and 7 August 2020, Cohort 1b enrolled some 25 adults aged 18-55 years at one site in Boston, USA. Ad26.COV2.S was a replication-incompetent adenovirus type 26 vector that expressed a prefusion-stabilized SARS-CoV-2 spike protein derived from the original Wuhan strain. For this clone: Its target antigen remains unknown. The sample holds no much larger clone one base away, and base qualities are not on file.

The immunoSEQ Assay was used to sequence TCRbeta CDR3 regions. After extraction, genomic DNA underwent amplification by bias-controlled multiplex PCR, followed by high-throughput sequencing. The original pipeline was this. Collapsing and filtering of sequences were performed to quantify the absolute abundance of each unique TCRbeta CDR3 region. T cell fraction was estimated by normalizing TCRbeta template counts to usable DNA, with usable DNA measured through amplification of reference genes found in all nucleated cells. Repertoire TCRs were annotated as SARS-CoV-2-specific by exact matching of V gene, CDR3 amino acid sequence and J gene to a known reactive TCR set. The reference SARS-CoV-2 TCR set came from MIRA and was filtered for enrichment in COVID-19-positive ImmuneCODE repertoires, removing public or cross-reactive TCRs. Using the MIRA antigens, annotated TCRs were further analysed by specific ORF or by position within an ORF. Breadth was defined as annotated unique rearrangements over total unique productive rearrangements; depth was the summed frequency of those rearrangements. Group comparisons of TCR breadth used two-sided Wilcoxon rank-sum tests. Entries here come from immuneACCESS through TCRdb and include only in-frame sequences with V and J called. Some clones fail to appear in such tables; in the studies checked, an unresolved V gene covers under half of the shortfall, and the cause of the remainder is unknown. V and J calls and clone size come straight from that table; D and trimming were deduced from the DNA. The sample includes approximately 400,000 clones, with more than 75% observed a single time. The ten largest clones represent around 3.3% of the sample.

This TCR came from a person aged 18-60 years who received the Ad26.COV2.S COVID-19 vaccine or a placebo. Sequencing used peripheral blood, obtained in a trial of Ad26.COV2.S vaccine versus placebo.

The CDR3 loop reads CASSLRRSSRSGETQYF. The nucleotide sequence is TGCGCCAGCAGCTTAAGGAGGAGCAGTCGATCCGGGGAGACCCAGTACTTC. The chain uses TRBV5-1 and TRBJ2-5, and the D gene may be TRBD2, 5 bases matching. Measured from the cysteine to the phenylalanine, the CDR3 is 17 residues long. Only the CDR3 DNA is retained, 51 bases long and in frame from the first base. The germline V gene yields SGHRS for CDR1 and YFSETQ for CDR2. V is pared back by 2 bases and J by 5 bases, with 22 bases lying between the germline termini.